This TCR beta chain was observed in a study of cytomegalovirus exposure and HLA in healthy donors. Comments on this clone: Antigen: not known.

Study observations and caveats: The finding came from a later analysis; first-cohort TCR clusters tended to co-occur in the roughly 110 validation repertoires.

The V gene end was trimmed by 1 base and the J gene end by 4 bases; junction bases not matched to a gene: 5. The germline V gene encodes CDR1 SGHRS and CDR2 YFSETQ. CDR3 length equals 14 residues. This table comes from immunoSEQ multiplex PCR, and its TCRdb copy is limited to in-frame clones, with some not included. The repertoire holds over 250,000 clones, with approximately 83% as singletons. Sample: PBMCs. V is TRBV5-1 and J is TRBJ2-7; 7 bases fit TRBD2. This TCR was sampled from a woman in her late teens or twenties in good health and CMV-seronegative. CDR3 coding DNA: TGCGCCAGCAGCTTGAGTCTAGCGGTATACGAGCAGTACTTC. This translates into CASSLSLAVYEQYF.